This TCR beta chain came from a study of control samples from healthy donors and cancer patients. Some clones are missing from TCRdb's copy, which holds only in-frame ones; the method was immunoSEQ multiplex PCR. Among 75,000 to 95,000 clones listed, roughly 89% were seen once. This sequence was found in a woman between 50 and 59 years old with colorectal cancer. Material for sequencing was PBMCs.

The CDR3 sequence: CAWSGTVNTEAFF. CDR3 in DNA: TGTGCCTGGAGTGGGACAGTGAACACTGAAGCTTTCTTT. The chain uses TRBV30 and TRBJ1-1; possible D gene TRBD1, 6 bases. The CDR3 runs to 13 residues. CDR1 and CDR2 (germline): GTSNPN, SVGIG (reference sequence). V was pared by 1 base and J by 0 bases, with 6 bases between.